These 12 T cell receptor beta chains originate from one sample sequenced in a study of OX40 agonist ivuxolimab in advanced cancers. Repertoires were generated with immunoSEQ multiplex PCR, while TCRdb's copy carries only in-frame clones and drops some. Found here are nearly 20,000 clones, roughly 90% of them singletons; the top ten hold roughly 15%. Sequenced here: CD4+ or CD8+ T cells sorted from blood, sampled in a trial of the OX40 agonist ivuxolimab. The receptors originated from an adult with an advanced solid tumor such as melanoma, head and neck, liver or kidney cancer.

The rearrangement uses TRBV6-5 and TRBJ2-3; 7 bases line up with TRBD2. The V gene's germline CDR1 is MNHEY and CDR2 SVGAGI. V lost 11 bases and J lost 1; bases outside the gene matches: 6. This CDR3 spans 13 amino acids. CDR3 loop: CAVRGDGTDTQYF. CDR3 in DNA: TGTGCCGTTCGGGGGGACGGCACAGATACGCAGTATTTT.

As DNA, the CDR3 is TGTGCCAGCAGCGTAGGCGCCGACTCTGGAAACACCATATATTTT. Its translation is CASSVGADSGNTIYF. The V call is TRBV9, the J call TRBJ1-3; D not resolved. Germline values: CDR1 SGDLS, CDR2 YYNGEE. The ends were cut back, 0 bases at V and 0 bases at J, with 7 bases in the middle. The CDR3 runs to 15 residues.

V and J are TRBV7-2 and TRBJ2-7; 10 positions match TRBD1. The germline CDR1 and CDR2 sequences are SGHTA and FQGNSA. The CDR3 loop spans 14 amino acids. V lost 5 bases and J lost 10; bases outside the gene matches: 11. Here the CDR3 reads CASSRRDRGSEQYF. The CDR3 region has the DNA TGTGCCAGCAGCCGCCGGGACAGGGGATCGGAACAGTACTTC.

This clone was picked up a small number of times. CDR3 sequence (DNA): TGTGCCAGCAGCCCATCGGGGAGGGGTACGAGAGGCTACGAGCAGTACTTC. Protein: CASSPSGRGTRGYEQYF. The chain combines TRBV9 with TRBJ2-7; TRBD2 matches at 7 bases. The CDR3 is 17 residues long. V was pared by 4 bases and J by 3 bases, with 16 bases of the junction left unmatched. Germline V lookup: CDR1 SGDLS, CDR2 YYNGEE.

The chain links TRBV6-5 to TRBJ2-1; TRBD1 or TRBD2 may be the D gene (5 bases each). This CDR3 region has 15 residues. From germline, CDR1 is MNHEY and CDR2 SVGAGI. Trimming took 5 bases from V and 4 from J, leaving 15 bases between them. The CDR3 DNA follows: TGTGCCAGCAGTAAGCCTGGGGGAGTTTACAATGAGCAGTTCTTC. This gives the protein CASSKPGGVYNEQFF.

The chain uses TRBV19 and TRBJ2-5, with unresolved D. Germline-derived CDR1 and CDR2 are LNHDA and SQIVND (reference sequence). The CDR3 sequence is 15 residues long. V dropped 0 bases and J dropped 4 bases, with 12 bases sitting between them. The CDR3 sequence is CASSIDDAVGETQYF. CDR3 in DNA: TGTGCCAGTAGTATAGATGACGCAGTGGGAGAGACCCAGTACTTC.

CDR3 DNA: TGTGCCAGCAGTTATCTGACAGGGAAGCAACAGCCCCAGCATTTT. Protein: CASSYLTGKQQPQHF. J is TRBJ1-5 and V is TRBV6-5, with 7 bases matching TRBD1. Germline-derived CDR1 and CDR2 are MNHEY and SVGAGI. The CDR3 has 15 amino acids. V gave up 3 bases and J gave up 7 bases; unmatched junction bases: 9.

This clone has just a few counts. This rearrangement joins TRBV7-8 to TRBJ2-5, with D uncertain. V was pared by 3 bases and J by 1 base, with 9 bases between. The CDR3 covers 14 residues. Germline CDR1 reads SGHVS; CDR2 reads FQNEAQ. The CDR3 DNA reads TGTGCCAGCAGCTTTTCGCGGTCCCAAGAGACCCAGTACTTC. Protein: CASSFSRSQETQYF. Variable domain in full (rest from reference TRBV7-8 and TRBJ2-5): GAGVSQSPRYKVAKRGQDVALRCDPISGHVSLFWYQQALGQGPEFLTYFQNEAQLDKSGLPSDRFFAERPEGSVSTLKIQRTQQEDSAVYLCASSFSRSQETQYFGPGTRLLVL.

This clone has more than one count but fewer than ten. The V gene is TRBV5-1, the J gene TRBJ2-1; D tentatively reads TRBD1 or TRBD2 (6 bases each). V was pared by 2 bases and J by 3 bases, with 18 bases between. Germline V gives CDR1 SGHRS, CDR2 YFSETQ. The CDR3 contains 17 residues. The CDR3 DNA sequence: TGCGCCAGCAGCTTCTCGGGGGCCTCCGACTTCTACAATGAGCAGTTCTTC. The encoded protein is CASSFSGASDFYNEQFF.

The V call is TRBV19, the J call TRBJ2-3; 7 bases line up with TRBD2. The CDR3 extends over 15 amino acids. Germline CDR1 LNHDA, CDR2 SQIVND (reference sequence). V lost 2 bases, J lost 5 bases, and 7 bases stayed unmatched. The CDR3 loop reads CASSIRSVAGDTQYF. In nucleotides, the CDR3 is TGTGCCAGTAGTATACGGTCGGTAGCGGGAGATACGCAGTATTTT.

The V gene is TRBV7-6, the J gene TRBJ1-1; the D gene is possibly TRBD1 (5 bases). The CDR3 spans 16 residues. The V gene's germline CDR1 is SGHVS and CDR2 FNYEAQ. The germline V and J ends were trimmed by 4 bases and 1 base, with 16 bases remaining between them. The CDR3 protein is CASSSTSGTKNTEAFF. The CDR3 nucleotides are TGTGCCAGCAGCTCGACTTCCGGGACTAAGAACACTGAAGCTTTCTTT.

This sequence joins TRBV5-4 and TRBJ1-1; D perhaps matches TRBD1 (5 bases). Per germline, CDR1 SGHNT and CDR2 YYREEE (reference sequence). V lost 0 bases and J lost 3, with 6 bases in between. This CDR3 comprises 13 residues. The CDR3 DNA sequence: TGTGCCAGCAGCTTGGGGGGGGACACTGAAGCTTTCTTT. This gives the protein CASSLGGDTEAFF.